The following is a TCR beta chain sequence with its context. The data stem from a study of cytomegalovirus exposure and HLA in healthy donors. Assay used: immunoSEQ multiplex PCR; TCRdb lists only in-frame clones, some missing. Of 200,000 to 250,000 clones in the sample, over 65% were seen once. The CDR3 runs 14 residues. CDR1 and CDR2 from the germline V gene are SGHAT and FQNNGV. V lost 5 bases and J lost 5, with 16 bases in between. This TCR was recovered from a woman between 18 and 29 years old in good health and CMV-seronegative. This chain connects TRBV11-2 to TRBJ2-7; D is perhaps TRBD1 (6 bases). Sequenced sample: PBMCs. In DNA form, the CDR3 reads TGTGCCAGCAGCGGACAGACAGACTGGGACGAGCAGTACTTC. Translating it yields CASSGQTDWDEQYF.